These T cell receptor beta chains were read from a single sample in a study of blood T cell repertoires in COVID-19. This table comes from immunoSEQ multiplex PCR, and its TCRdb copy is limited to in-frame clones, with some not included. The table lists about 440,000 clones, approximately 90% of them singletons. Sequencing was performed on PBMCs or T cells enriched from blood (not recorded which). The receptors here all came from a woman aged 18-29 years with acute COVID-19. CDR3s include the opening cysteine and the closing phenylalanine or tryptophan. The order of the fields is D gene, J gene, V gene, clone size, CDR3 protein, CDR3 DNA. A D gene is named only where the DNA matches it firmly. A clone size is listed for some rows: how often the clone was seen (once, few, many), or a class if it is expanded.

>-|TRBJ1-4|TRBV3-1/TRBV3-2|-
CASSHRQPNEKLFF
TGTGCCAGCAGCCACCGACAGCCTAATGAAAAACTGTTTTTT
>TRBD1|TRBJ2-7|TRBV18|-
CASSPTGQSYEQYF
TGTGCCAGCTCACCTACGGGACAGTCCTACGAGCAGTACTTC
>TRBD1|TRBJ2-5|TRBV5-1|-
CASSDRGGETQYF
TGCGCCAGCAGTGACAGGGGAGGCGAGACCCAGTACTTC
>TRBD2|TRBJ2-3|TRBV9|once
CASSANLAGAGDTQYF
TGTGCCAGCAGCGCAAATCTAGCGGGAGCTGGAGATACGCAGTATTTT
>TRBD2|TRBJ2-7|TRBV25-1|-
CASLAGPYEQYF
TGTGCCAGTCTAGCGGGCCCCTACGAGCAGTACTTC
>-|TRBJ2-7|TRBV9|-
CASSASPRSGSSYEQYF
TGTGCCAGCAGCGCTTCACCCCGTAGCGGTAGCTCCTACGAGCAGTACTTC
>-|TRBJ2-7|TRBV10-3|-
CAISADTSYEQYF
TGTGCCATCAGCGCGGACACCTCCTACGAGCAGTACTTC
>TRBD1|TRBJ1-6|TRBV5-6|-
CASSRTGPPPLHF
TGTGCCAGCAGCCGGACAGGGCCTCCACCCCTCCACTTT
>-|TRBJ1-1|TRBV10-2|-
CASSEFRNTEAFF
TGCGCCAGCAGTGAGTTTCGTAACACTGAAGCTTTCTTT
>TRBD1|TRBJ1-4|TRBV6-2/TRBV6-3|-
CASSRGQLSNEKLFF
TGTGCCAGCAGTAGGGGACAGCTCTCTAATGAAAAACTGTTTTTT
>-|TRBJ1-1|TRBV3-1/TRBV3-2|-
CASSQVSGHEAFF
TGTGCCAGCAGCCAAGTTTCAGGTCATGAAGCTTTCTTT
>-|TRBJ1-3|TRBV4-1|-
CASSQTGSSGNTIYF
TGCGCCAGCAGCCAAACAGGAAGCTCTGGAAACACCATATATTTT
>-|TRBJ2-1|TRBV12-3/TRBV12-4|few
CASSLGGGYEQFF
TGTGCCAGCAGTTTGGGGGGTGGCTATGAGCAGTTCTTC
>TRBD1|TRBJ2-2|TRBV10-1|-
CASRGQGANTGELFF
TGCGCCAGCAGGGGACAGGGCGCGAACACCGGGGAGCTGTTTTTT
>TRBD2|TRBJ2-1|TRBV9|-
CASSFLAGGTYNEQFF
TGTGCCAGCAGCTTCCTAGCGGGGGGAACCTACAATGAGCAGTTCTTC
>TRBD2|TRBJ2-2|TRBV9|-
CASSFSGGADTGELFF
TGTGCCAGCAGCTTTAGCGGGGGGGCGGACACCGGGGAGCTGTTTTTT
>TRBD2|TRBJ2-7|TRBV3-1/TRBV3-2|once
CASSQVLLAGGYEQYF
TGTGCCAGCAGCCAAGTACTTCTAGCGGGAGGGTACGAGCAGTACTTC
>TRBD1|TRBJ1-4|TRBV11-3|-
CASSSHRGDEKLFF
TGTGCCAGCAGCTCTCACAGGGGTGACGAAAAACTGTTTTTT
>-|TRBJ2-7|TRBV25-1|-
CASSESEGLSSYEQYF
TGTGCCAGCAGTGAATCAGAGGGCTTAAGCTCCTACGAGCAGTACTTC
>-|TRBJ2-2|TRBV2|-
CASRRKERGTGELFF
TGTGCCAGCAGGCGGAAGGAAAGAGGCACCGGGGAGCTGTTTTTT
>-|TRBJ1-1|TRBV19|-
CASKDMGSRLSNTEAFF
TGTGCCAGCAAAGATATGGGCTCACGTTTGTCGAACACTGAAGCTTTCTTT
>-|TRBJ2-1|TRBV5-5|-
CASSLVHVAPNEQFF
TGTGCCAGCAGCTTGGTTCATGTGGCTCCCAATGAGCAGTTCTTC
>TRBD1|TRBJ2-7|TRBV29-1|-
CSVVRGSSYEQYF
TGCAGCGTTGTCAGGGGGAGCTCCTACGAGCAGTACTTC
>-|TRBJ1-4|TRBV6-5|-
CASTYRASEKLFF
TGTGCCAGCACCTACAGGGCTAGCGAAAAACTGTTTTTT
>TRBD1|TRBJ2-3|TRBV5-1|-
CASSSTGGMDTQYF
TGCGCCAGCAGCTCGACAGGGGGGATGGATACGCAGTATTTT
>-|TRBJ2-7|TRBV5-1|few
CASSFEGYEQYF
TGCGCCAGCAGCTTTGAGGGATACGAGCAGTACTTC
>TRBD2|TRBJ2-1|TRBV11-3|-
CASSPRTSGGAKKGEQFF
TGTGCCAGCAGCCCCAGGACTAGCGGGGGGGCCAAGAAGGGTGAGCAGTTCTTC
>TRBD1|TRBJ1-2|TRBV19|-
CASTKTGDYGYTF
TGTGCCAGTACCAAAACAGGGGACTATGGCTACACCTTC
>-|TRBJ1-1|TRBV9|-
CASSVAGVATEAFF
TGTGCCAGCAGCGTAGCGGGGGTGGCCACTGAAGCTTTCTTT
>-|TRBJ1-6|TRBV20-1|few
CSASLGAVFPLHF
TGCAGTGCTAGTTTGGGGGCGGTGTTTCCCCTCCACTTT
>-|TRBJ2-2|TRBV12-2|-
CASRLAREREGNTGELFF
TGTGCAAGTCGCTTAGCGAGGGAGCGGGAGGGGAACACCGGGGAGCTGTTTTTT
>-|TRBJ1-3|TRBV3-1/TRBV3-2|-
CASSQQGGKNTIYF
TGTGCCAGCAGCCAACAAGGAGGTAAAAACACCATATATTTT
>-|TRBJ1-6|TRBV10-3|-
CAISGAQNSPLHF
TGTGCCATCAGTGGAGCCCAAAATTCACCCCTCCACTTT
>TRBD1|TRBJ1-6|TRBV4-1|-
CASSQEIGYPDREGRPLHF
TGCGCCAGCAGCCAAGAAATAGGGTACCCGGACAGGGAAGGGAGACCCCTCCACTTT
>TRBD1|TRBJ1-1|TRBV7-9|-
CASSFGTGGTEAFF
TGTGCCAGCAGCTTTGGGACAGGGGGAACTGAAGCTTTCTTT
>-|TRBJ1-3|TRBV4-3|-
CASSHQQDSGNTIYF
TGCGCCAGCAGCCACCAACAGGACTCTGGAAACACCATATATTTT
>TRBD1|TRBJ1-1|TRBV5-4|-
CTSSVGGTGFTEAFF
TGTACCAGCAGCGTGGGGGGGACAGGATTCACTGAAGCTTTCTTT
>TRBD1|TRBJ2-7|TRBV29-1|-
CSALRDSSSYEQYF
TGCAGCGCCCTGAGGGACAGCAGCTCCTACGAGCAGTACTTC
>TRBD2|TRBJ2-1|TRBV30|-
CAWSGGLAGGGEQFF
TGTGCCTGGAGTGGCGGACTAGCGGGAGGGGGGGAGCAGTTCTTC
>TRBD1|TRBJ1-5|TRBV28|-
CASSHRQGISNQPQHF
TGTGCCAGCAGTCATAGACAGGGCATAAGTAATCAGCCCCAGCATTTT
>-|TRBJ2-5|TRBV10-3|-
CAISDGGETQYF
TGTGCCATCAGTGATGGCGGAGAGACCCAGTACTTC
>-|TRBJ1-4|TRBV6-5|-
CASTMTFPGAEELFF
TGTGCCAGCACCATGACGTTTCCGGGAGCAGAAGAACTGTTTTTT
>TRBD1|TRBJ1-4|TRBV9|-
CASPIRGTGTTNEKLFF
TGTGCCAGCCCAATACGAGGGACAGGTACAACTAATGAAAAACTGTTTTTT
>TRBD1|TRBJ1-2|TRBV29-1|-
CSVAPSGQETLRHYGYTF
TGCAGCGTTGCCCCCTCAGGACAGGAAACTCTTCGGCACTATGGCTACACCTTC
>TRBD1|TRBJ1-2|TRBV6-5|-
CASQDRDYGYTF
TGTGCCAGCCAAGACAGGGACTATGGCTACACCTTC
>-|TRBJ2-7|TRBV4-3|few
CASSQAGTSVSEQYF
TGCGCCAGCAGCCAGGCCGGGACATCCGTATCCGAGCAGTACTTC
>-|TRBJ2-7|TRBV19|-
CASSIKPGSSYEQYF
TGTGCCAGTAGTATAAAACCAGGAAGCTCCTACGAGCAGTACTTC
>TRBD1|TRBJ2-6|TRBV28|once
CASSPPGQGIPLAGANVLTF
TGTGCCAGCAGTCCCCCGGGACAGGGAATTCCGTTGGCTGGGGCCAACGTCCTGACTTTC
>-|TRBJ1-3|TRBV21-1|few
CASRRYSSNNTIYF
TGTGCCAGCAGAAGATACTCAAGTAACAACACCATATATTTT